The next 11 T cell receptor beta chains were all read from a single sample in a study of cytomegalovirus exposure and HLA in healthy donors. This PCR relied on a set of 60 Vbeta primers and 13 Jbeta primers. The data were produced by immunoSEQ multiplex PCR, yet TCRdb's version contains in-frame clones alone and is incomplete. The repertoire holds about 160,000 clones, with approximately 82% as singletons. The sample taken for sequencing was PBMCs. The receptors were gathered from a male donor in good health and CMV-seropositive.

The chain has TRBV30 and TRBJ1-5, with 8 bases aligning to TRBD1. Trimming at V came to 0 bases and at J to 9 bases, leaving 10 bases not matched to a gene. This CDR3 spans 15 amino acids. CDR1 and CDR2 from the germline V gene are GTSNPN and SVGIG (reference sequence). CDR3 sequence reads: CAWSVGTGWGGPQHF. The CDR3 coding sequence is TGTGCCTGGAGTGTAGGGACAGGCTGGGGGGGGCCCCAGCATTTT.

The rearrangement joins TRBV2 to TRBJ1-2; D possibly corresponds to TRBD1 (6 bases). CDR3 length: 12 amino acids. Trimming left V 9 bases short and J 8 bases short, with 16 bases between. Germline loops: CDR1 SNHLY, CDR2 FYNNEI. The CDR3 loop reads CARRTAGTGYTF. The CDR3 coding sequence is TGTGCCAGGAGGACAGCTGGGACGGGCTACACCTTC.

V is TRBV19 and J is TRBJ1-1; D is unclear. Between the trimmed V and J ends, which lost 6 bases and 0 bases, there was a span of 8 bases. Germline loops: CDR1 LNHDA, CDR2 SQIVND (reference sequence). The CDR3 has 13 residues. CDR3 loop: CASRVQVNTEAFF. For the CDR3, the DNA is TGTGCCAGTAGAGTACAAGTGAACACTGAAGCTTTCTTT.

This rearrangement joins TRBV10-2 to TRBJ1-1; 7 bases align to TRBD1. CDR1 and CDR2 from the germline V gene are WSHSY and SAAADI. The CDR3 is 15 residues long. J gave up 3 bases and V 8 bases, and 12 bases lay outside the gene matches. DNA for the CDR3: TGCGCCAGCGGGGAGGACAGGTGGGGGGACACTGAAGCTTTCTTT. This codes for CASGEDRWGDTEAFF.

The CDR3 DNA follows: TGTGCCTGCCGCAGGGGTAGAACTAATGAGCAGTTCTTC. The encoded protein is CACRRGRTNEQFF. The chain uses TRBV5-6 and TRBJ2-1; tentatively, D is TRBD1 (6 bases). The CDR3 sequence is 13 residues long. CDR1 is SGHDT, CDR2 YYEEEE, per germline. V was pared by 10 bases and J by 7 bases, with 18 bases between.

CDR3 sequence reads: CASQSTQGYSNQPQHF. DNA for the CDR3: TGTGCCAGTCAATCCACACAGGGTTATAGCAATCAGCCCCAGCATTTT. J is TRBJ1-5 and V is TRBV19; the D gene is possibly TRBD1 (6 bases). V was shortened by 8 bases and J by 0 bases, with 17 bases between the two germline ends. The CDR3 is 16 amino acids. Germline V gene sequence: CDR1 LNHDA, CDR2 SQIVND (reference sequence).

The genes are TRBV4-3 and TRBJ2-3; D possibly corresponds to TRBD1 (5 bases). In germline, CDR1 is LGHNA, CDR2 YSLEER. The CDR3 is 16 amino acids. V was clipped by 2 bases and J by 0 bases, with 12 bases between them. The CDR3 DNA is TGCGCCAGCAGCCAAAGTTCAGGGTCTAGCACAGATACGCAGTATTTT. It codes for CASSQSSGSSTDTQYF.

V and J are TRBV5-5 and TRBJ2-3; D is ambiguous. Germline lookup yields CDR1 SGHKS and CDR2 YYEKEE (reference sequence). This CDR3 contains 12 residues. V was shortened by 4 bases and J by 2 bases, with 5 bases between the two germline ends. DNA for the CDR3: TGTGCCAGCAGCCGACACACAGATACGCAGTATTTT. This translates into CASSRHTDTQYF.

V is TRBV18 and J is TRBJ1-1, with a tentative D call TRBD1 (6 bases). CDR3 length equals 14 residues. From germline, CDR1 is KGHSH and CDR2 LQKENI. V shed 4 bases and J shed 8 bases, with 17 bases lying between them. The CDR3: CASSLARAGEEAFF. DNA for the CDR3: TGTGCCAGCTCACTTGCTCGAGCAGGGGAAGAAGCTTTCTTT. The whole variable domain, filled in from reference TRBV18 and TRBJ1-1, reads NAGVMQNPRHLVRRRGQEARLRCSPMKGHSHVYWYRQLPEEGLKFMVYLQKENIIDESGMPKERFSAEFPKEGPSILRIQQVVRGDSAAYFCASSLARAGEEAFFGQGTRLTVV.

The rearrangement links TRBV11-2 to TRBJ2-5, with D tentatively TRBD2 (7 bases). Germline V lookup: CDR1 SGHAT, CDR2 FQNNGV. This CDR3 is built from 14 residues. The V gene lost 6 bases and the J gene lost 5 bases, with 16 bases spanning the gap. The CDR3 nucleotides are TGTGCCAGCAGACGATTACAGGGAGGGGAGACCCAGTACTTC. It encodes CASRRLQGGETQYF.

The V call is TRBV28, the J call TRBJ1-2; perhaps TRBD1 as D (6 bases). V was cut by 8 bases and J by 8 bases, with 18 bases left in between. The CDR3 sequence is 13 residues long. Per germline, CDR1 MDHEN and CDR2 SYDVKM. CDR3 nucleotides: TGTGCCAGCTCCCTACCCGGGGGGGGCGGCTACACCTTC. Its protein is CASSLPGGGGYTF.